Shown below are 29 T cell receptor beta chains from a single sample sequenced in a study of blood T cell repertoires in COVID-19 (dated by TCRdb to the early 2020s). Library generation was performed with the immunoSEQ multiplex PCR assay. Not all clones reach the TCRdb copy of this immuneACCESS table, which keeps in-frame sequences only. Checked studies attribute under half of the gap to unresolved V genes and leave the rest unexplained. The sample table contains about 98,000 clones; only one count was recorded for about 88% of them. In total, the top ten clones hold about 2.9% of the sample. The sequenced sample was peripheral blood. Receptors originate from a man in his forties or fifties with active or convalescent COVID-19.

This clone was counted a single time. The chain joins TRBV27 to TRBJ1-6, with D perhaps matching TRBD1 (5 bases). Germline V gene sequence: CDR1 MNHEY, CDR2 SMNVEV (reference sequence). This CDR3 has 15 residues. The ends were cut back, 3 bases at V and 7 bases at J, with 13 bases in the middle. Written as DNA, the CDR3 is TGTGCCAGCAGTTTTTCAGGGTTTAACAATTCACCCCTCCACTTT. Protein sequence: CASSFSGFNNSPLHF.

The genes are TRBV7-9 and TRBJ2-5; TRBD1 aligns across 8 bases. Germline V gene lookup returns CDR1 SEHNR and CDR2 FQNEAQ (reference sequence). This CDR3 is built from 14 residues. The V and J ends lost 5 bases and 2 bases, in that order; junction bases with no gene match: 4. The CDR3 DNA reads TGTGCCAGCAGCCCCGGACAGGGACAAGAGACCCAGTACTTC. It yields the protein CASSPGQGQETQYF.

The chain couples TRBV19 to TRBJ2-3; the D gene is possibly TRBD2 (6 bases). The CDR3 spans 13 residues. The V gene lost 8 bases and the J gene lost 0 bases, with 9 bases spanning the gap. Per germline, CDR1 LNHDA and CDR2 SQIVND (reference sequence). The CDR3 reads CASASVSTDTQYF. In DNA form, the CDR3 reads TGTGCCAGTGCTAGCGTTAGCACAGATACGCAGTATTTT. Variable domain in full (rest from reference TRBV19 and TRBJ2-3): DGGITQSPKYLFRKEGQNVTLSCEQNLNHDAMYWYRQDPGQGLRLIYYSQIVNDFQKGDIAEGYSVSREKKESFPLTVTSAQKNPTAFYLCASASVSTDTQYFGPGTRLTVL.

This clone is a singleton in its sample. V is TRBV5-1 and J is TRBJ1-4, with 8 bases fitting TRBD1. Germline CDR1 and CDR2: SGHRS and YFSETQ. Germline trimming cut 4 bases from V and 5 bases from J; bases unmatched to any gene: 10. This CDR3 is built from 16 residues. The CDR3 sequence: CASSLLPDRANEKLFF. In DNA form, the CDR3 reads TGCGCCAGCAGCCTGCTCCCGGACAGGGCCAATGAAAAACTGTTTTTT.

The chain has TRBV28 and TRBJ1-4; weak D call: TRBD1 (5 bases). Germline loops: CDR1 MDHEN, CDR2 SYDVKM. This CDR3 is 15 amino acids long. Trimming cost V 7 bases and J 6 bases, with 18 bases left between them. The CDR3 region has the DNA TGTGCCAGCACCTCCTCGGGGGGTAACCATGAAAAACTGTTTTTT. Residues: CASTSSGGNHEKLFF.

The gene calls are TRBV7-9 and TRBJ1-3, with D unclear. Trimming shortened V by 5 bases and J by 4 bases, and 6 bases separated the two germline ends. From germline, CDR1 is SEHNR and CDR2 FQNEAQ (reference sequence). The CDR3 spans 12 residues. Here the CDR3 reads CASSREGNTIYF. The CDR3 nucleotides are TGTGCCAGCAGCCGGGAGGGAAACACCATATATTTT.

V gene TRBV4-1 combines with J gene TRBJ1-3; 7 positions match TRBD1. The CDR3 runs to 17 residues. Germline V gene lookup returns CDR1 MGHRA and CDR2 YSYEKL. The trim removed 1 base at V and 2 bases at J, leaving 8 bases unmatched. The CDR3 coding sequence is TGCGCCAGCAGCCAAGCGGTTATTAGGGGGCCTGGAAACACCATATATTTT. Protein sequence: CASSQAVIRGPGNTIYF.

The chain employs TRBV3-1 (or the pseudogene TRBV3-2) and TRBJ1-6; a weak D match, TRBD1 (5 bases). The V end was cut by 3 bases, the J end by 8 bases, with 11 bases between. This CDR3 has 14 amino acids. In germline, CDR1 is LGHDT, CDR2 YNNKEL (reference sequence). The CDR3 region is CASSQGRVDSPLHF. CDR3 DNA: TGTGCCAGCAGCCAGGGCAGGGTGGATTCACCCCTCCACTTT.

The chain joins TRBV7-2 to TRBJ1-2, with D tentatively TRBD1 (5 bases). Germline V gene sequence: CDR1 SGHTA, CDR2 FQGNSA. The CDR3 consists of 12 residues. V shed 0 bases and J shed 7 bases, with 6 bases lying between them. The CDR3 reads CASSLARAGYTF. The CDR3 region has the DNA TGTGCCAGCAGCTTAGCCAGGGCTGGCTACACCTTC.

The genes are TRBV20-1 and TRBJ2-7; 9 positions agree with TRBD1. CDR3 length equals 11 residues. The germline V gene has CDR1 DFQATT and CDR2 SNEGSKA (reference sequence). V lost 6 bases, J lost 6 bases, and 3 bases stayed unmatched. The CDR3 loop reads CSATDRGEQYF. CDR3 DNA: TGCAGTGCCACGGACAGGGGCGAGCAGTACTTC.

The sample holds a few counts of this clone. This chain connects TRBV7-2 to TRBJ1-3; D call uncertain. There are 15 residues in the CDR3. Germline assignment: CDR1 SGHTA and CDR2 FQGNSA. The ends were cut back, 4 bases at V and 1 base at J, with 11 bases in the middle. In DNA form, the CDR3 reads TGTGCCAGCAGCTCACAGACAATGTCTGGAAACACCATATATTTT. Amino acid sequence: CASSSQTMSGNTIYF.

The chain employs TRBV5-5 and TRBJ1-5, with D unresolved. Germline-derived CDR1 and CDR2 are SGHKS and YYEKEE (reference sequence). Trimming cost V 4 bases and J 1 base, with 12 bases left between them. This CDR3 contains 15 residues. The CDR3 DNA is TGTGCCAGCAGCCGCGGGGATGGGAGCAATCAGCCCCAGCATTTT. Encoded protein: CASSRGDGSNQPQHF.

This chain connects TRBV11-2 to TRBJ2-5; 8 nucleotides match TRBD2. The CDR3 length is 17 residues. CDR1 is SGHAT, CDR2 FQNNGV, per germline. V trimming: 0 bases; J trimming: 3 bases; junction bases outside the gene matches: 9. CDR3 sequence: CASSLDPGGADEETQYF. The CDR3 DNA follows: TGTGCCAGCAGCTTAGATCCGGGGGGGGCAGACGAAGAGACCCAGTACTTC.

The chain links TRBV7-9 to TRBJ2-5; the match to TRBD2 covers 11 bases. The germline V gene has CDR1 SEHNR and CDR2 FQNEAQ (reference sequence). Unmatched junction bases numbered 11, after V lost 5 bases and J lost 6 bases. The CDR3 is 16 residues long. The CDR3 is CASSPTLAGGPQTQYF. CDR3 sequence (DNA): TGTGCCAGCAGCCCAACTTTAGCGGGGGGGCCCCAGACCCAGTACTTC.

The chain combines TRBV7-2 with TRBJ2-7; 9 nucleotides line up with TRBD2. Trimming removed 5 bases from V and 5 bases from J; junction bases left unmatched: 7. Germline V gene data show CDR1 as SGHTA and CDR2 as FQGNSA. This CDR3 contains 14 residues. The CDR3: CASSRSGGFHEQYF. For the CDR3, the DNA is TGTGCCAGCAGCCGGAGCGGGGGGTTCCACGAGCAGTACTTC.

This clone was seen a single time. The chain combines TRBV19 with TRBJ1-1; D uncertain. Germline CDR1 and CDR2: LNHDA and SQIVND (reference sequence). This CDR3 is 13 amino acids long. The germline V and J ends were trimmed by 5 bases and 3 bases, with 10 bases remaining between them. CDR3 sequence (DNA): TGTGCCAGTAGTCGTCAGGTGGACACTGAAGCTTTCTTT. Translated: CASSRQVDTEAFF.

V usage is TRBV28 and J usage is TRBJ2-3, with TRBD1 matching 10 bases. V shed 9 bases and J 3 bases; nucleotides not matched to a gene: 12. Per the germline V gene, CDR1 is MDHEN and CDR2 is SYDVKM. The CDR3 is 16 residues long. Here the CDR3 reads CASVPGQGSLTDTQYF. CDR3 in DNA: TGTGCCAGTGTACCGGGACAGGGGTCCCTGACAGATACGCAGTATTTT.

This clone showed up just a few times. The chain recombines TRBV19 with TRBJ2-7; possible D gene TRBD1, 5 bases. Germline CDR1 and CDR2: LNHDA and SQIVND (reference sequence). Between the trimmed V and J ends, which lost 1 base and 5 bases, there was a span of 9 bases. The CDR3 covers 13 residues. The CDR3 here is CASSIAGLHEQYF. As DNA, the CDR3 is TGTGCCAGTAGTATAGCAGGGTTACACGAGCAGTACTTC. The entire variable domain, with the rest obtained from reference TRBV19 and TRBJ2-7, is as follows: DGGITQSPKYLFRKEGQNVTLSCEQNLNHDAMYWYRQDPGQGLRLIYYSQIVNDFQKGDIAEGYSVSREKKESFPLTVTSAQKNPTAFYLCASSIAGLHEQYFGPGTRLTVT.

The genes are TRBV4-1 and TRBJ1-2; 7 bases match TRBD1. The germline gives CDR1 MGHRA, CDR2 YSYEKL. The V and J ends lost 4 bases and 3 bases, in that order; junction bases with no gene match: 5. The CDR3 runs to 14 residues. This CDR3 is CASSPDRVDYGYTF. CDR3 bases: TGCGCCAGCAGCCCTGACAGGGTGGACTATGGCTACACCTTC.

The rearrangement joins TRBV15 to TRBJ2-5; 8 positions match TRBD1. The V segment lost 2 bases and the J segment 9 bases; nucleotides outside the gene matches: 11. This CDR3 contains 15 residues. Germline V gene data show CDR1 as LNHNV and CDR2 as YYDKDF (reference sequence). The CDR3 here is CATSRQTRQGNAQYF. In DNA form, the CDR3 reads TGTGCCACCAGCAGACAAACCAGACAGGGGAACGCCCAGTACTTC.

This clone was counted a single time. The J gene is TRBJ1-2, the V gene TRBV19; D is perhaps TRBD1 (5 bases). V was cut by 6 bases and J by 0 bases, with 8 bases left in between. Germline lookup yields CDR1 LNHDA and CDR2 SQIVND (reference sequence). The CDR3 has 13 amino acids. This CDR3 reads CASSMTANYGYTF. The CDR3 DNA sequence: TGTGCCAGTAGCATGACAGCTAACTATGGCTACACCTTC.

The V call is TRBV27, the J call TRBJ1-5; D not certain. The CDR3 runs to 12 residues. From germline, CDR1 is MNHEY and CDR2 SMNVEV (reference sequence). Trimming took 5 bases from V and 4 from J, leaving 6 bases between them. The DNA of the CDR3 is TGTGCCAGCAGTAATAATAATCAGCCCCAGCATTTT. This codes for CASSNNNQPQHF.

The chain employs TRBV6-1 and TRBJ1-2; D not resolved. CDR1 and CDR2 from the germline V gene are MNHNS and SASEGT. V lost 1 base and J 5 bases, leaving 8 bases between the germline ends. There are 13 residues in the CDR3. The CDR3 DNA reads TGTGCCAGCAGTGAAGTGACATCGTATGGCTACACCTTC. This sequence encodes CASSEVTSYGYTF.

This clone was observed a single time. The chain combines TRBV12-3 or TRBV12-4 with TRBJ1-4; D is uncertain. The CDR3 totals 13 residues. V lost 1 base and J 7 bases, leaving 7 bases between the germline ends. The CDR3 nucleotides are TGTGCCAGCAGTTTAGTAGAGGGTGAAAAACTGTTTTTT. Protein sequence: CASSLVEGEKLFF.

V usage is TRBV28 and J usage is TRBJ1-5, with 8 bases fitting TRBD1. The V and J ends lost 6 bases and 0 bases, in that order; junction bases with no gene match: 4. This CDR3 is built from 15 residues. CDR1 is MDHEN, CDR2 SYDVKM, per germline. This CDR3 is CASRPGQASNQPQHF. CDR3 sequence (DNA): TGTGCCAGCAGGCCGGGACAGGCTAGCAATCAGCCCCAGCATTTT.

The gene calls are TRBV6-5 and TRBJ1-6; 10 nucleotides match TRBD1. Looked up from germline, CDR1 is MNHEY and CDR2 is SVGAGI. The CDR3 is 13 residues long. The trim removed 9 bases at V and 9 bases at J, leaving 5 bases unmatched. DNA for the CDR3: TGTGCCAGTCGGGACAGGGGTTCTTCACCCCTCCACTTT. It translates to CASRDRGSSPLHF.

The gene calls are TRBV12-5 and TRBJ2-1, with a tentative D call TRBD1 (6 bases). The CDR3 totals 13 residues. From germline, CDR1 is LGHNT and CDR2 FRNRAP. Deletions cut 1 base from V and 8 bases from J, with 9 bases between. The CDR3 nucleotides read TGTGCTAGTGGTTTGGCTCAGGGGTATGAGCAGTTCTTC. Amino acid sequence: CASGLAQGYEQFF.

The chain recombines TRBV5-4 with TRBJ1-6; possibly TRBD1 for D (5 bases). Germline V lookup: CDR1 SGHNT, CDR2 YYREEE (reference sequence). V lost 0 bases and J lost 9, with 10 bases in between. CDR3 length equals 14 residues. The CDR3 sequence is CASSLEQASSPLHF. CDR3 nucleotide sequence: TGTGCCAGCAGCTTGGAACAGGCTAGTTCACCCCTCCACTTT.

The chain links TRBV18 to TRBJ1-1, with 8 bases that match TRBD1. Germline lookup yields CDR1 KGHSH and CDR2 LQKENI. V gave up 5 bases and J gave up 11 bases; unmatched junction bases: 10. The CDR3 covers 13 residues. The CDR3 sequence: CASSSQQGGEAFF. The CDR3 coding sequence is TGTGCCAGCTCATCACAACAGGGGGGGGAGGCTTTCTTT.